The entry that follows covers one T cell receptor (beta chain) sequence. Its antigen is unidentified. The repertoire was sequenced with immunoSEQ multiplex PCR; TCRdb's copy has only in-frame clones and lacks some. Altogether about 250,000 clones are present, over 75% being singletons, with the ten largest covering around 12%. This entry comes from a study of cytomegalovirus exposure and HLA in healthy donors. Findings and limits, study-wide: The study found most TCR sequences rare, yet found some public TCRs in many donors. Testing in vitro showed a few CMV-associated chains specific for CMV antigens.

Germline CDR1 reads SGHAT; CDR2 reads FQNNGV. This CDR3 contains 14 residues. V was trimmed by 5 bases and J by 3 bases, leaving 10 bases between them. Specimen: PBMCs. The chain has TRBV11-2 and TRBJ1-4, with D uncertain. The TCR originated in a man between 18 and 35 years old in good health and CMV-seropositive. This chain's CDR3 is CASSTSGPNEKLFF. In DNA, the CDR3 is TGTGCCAGCAGCACTAGTGGTCCTAATGAAAAACTGTTTTTT.